These T cell receptor beta chains were read from a single sample in a study of beta chain features in type 1 diabetes. Data came from immunoSEQ multiplex PCR; TCRdb stores just in-frame clones and leaves some out. Of more than 95,000 clones listed, around 30% are singletons. The specimen was central memory CD4+ T cells from blood. The receptor source for this set is a woman aged 18-35 years with type 1 diabetes. Both conserved end residues are part of each CDR3. A D gene is named only where the DNA matches it firmly. Size is stated for part of the rows, as once, few or many counts, or as a class when the clone is expanded.

v_call	d_call	clone_size	j_call	cdr3_nt	cdr3_aa
TRBV6-1	.	.	TRBJ2-5	TGTGCCAGCAGAAGACAGTTCCAAGAGACCCAGTACTTC	CASRRQFQETQYF
TRBV19	TRBD1	few	TRBJ1-2	TGTGCCAGTAGTACTAGACAGGGGAAGGGCTACACCTTC	CASSTRQGKGYTF
TRBV5-6	.	.	TRBJ2-3	TGTGCCAGCAGCTTGTCCGGGAGCGGGTTTTCAGATACGCAGTATTTT	CASSLSGSGFSDTQYF
TRBV11-2	.	.	TRBJ1-2	TGTGCCAGCCGCTCGCCCCGGACATCTTTCTATGGCTACACCTTC	CASRSPRTSFYGYTF
TRBV2	TRBD2	.	TRBJ2-1	TGTGCCAGCAACCAAGGGCTAGCGGTAAACAATGAGCAGTTCTTC	CASNQGLAVNNEQFF
TRBV6-6	.	few	TRBJ1-1	TGTGCCAGCAGTGATCGTAGGGGTTACGAAGCTTTCTTT	CASSDRRGYEAFF
TRBV2	.	.	TRBJ2-5	TGTGCCAGCTATCCCGGTTACCAAGAGACCCAGTACTTC	CASYPGYQETQYF
TRBV19	.	.	TRBJ1-5	TGTGCCAGTAGAGGGGGAGGGAGGTATAGCAATCAGCCCCAGCATTTT	CASRGGGRYSNQPQHF
TRBV7-9	TRBD2	.	TRBJ2-7	TGTGCCAGCAGCTTAGCGCGGGGACTAGCGGGAGGGACCTACGAGCAGTACTTC	CASSLARGLAGGTYEQYF
TRBV7-2	.	.	TRBJ1-3	TGTGCCAGCAGCCCACAGGGAAACACCATATATTTT	CASSPQGNTIYF
TRBV28	TRBD1	.	TRBJ2-5	TGTGCCAGCAGTGGGGCAGGGGGCGGCCAAGAGACCCAGTACTTC	CASSGAGGGQETQYF
TRBV7-2	TRBD2	.	TRBJ2-4	TGTGCCAGCAGCCCACCGGGACTAGCGGGAGCCAAAAACATTCAGTACTTC	CASSPPGLAGAKNIQYF
TRBV5-4	TRBD2	.	TRBJ2-1	TGTGCCAGCAGCGAGACTAGCGGGAGATTTAGCGATGAGCAGTTCTTC	CASSETSGRFSDEQFF
TRBV30	TRBD1	few	TRBJ2-2	TGTGCCGGCGGACAGGGGGCCGCCGGGGAGCTGTTTTTT	CAGGQGAAGELFF
TRBV7-3	.	.	TRBJ2-7	TGTGCCAGCAGCTTAACTAGCTTCCACGAGCAGTACTTC	CASSLTSFHEQYF
TRBV12-5	.	.	TRBJ1-5	TGTGCTAGTGGGCAGGATAGCAATCAGCCCCAGCATTTT	CASGQDSNQPQHF
TRBV2	TRBD1	.	TRBJ2-5	TGTGCCAGCACAGGGGGCGACCAAGAGACCCAGTACTTC	CASTGGDQETQYF
TRBV5-1	.	few	TRBJ2-7	TGCGCCAGCAGCTTGGGACTTTTGGTAAGCGAGCAGTACTTC	CASSLGLLVSEQYF
TRBV30	TRBD1	few	TRBJ2-2	TGTGCCTGGAGTCGCGGACAGGGTAGGGGGGAGCTGTTTTTT	CAWSRGQGRGELFF
TRBV19	TRBD2	many	TRBJ2-1	TGTGCCAGTAGTTTCATCACCAGCGGGAGTGAGCAGTTCTTC	CASSFITSGSEQFF
TRBV2	TRBD2	.	TRBJ2-1	TGTGCCAGTACCGGGACTAGCGGGGCCAATGAGCAGTTCTTC	CASTGTSGANEQFF
TRBV5-5	.	.	TRBJ1-1	TGTGCCAGCAGCTCCGGACAGCTAAGATTCCAAATGAACACTGAAGCTTTCTTT	CASSSGQLRFQMNTEAFF
TRBV9	TRBD2	few	TRBJ2-5	TGTGCCAGCAGCCTCGGGGTGACTAGCGGGAGAGTTGAGACCCAGTACTTC	CASSLGVTSGRVETQYF
TRBV18	TRBD2	.	TRBJ2-7	TGTGCCAGCTCACTGGGACTAGCTAGCGGCTACGAGCAGTACTTC	CASSLGLASGYEQYF
TRBV7-2	TRBD1	few	TRBJ2-5	TGTGCCAGCAGCTTCACCGGGACAGTTGGAGAGACCCAGTACTTC	CASSFTGTVGETQYF
TRBV7-8	.	.	TRBJ1-2	TGTGCCAGCAGCAACAACCGTGGGGAGGGCGGCTACACCTTC	CASSNNRGEGGYTF
TRBV28	.	few	TRBJ2-6	TGTGCCAGCAGCCCTTCCTCTGGGGCCAACGTCCTGACTTTC	CASSPSSGANVLTF
TRBV2	.	few	TRBJ2-5	TGTGCCAGCAGTGATGGGTCAGGTCAAGAGACCCAGTACTTC	CASSDGSGQETQYF
TRBV27	TRBD1	few	TRBJ1-5	TGTGCCAGCAGGATCCATGGTCCAGGGGGAAGCAATCAGCCCCAGCATTTT	CASRIHGPGGSNQPQHF
TRBV7-9	TRBD1	few	TRBJ1-5	TGTGCCAGCAGCTTAGCACAGGGGGCAAGTCAGCCCCAGCATTTT	CASSLAQGASQPQHF
TRBV19	TRBD1	.	TRBJ2-3	TGTGCCAGCAGGCGGACAGGGGGCACAGATACGCAGTATTTT	CASRRTGGTDTQYF
TRBV13	.	.	TRBJ2-7	TGTGCCAGCAGCTTAAGGGGCAGGGGCTACGAGCAGTACTTC	CASSLRGRGYEQYF
TRBV28	.	once	TRBJ1-4	TGTGCCAGCAGTTTTGTGGACAAAAATGAAAAACTGTTTTTT	CASSFVDKNEKLFF
TRBV7-9	.	.	TRBJ2-3	TGTGCCAGCAGACCGACAGGACCCACAGATACGCAGTATTTT	CASRPTGPTDTQYF
TRBV10-3	.	.	TRBJ2-6	TGTGCCATCAGCCCGGCAGAGGGAAGTGGGGCCAACGTCCTGACTTTC	CAISPAEGSGANVLTF
TRBV19	.	once	TRBJ1-2	TGTGCCAGTAGTTCACAGGTTTACTATGGCTACACCTTC	CASSSQVYYGYTF
TRBV7-9	TRBD2	.	TRBJ2-3	TGTGCCAGCATGCCGGGACTAGCGGTTCCTGATACGCAGTATTTT	CASMPGLAVPDTQYF
TRBV10-3	TRBD1	.	TRBJ2-3	TGTGCCATCACCCAACAGGGGAGAACAGATACGCAGTATTTT	CAITQQGRTDTQYF
TRBV19	.	.	TRBJ2-7	TGTGCCAGTAGTATCTCATCCCGGAGAGGGAACTACGAGCAGTACTTC	CASSISSRRGNYEQYF
TRBV5-6	TRBD1	few	TRBJ1-2	TGTGCCAGCAGTTGGGACAGGGTGGACTATGGCTACACCTTC	CASSWDRVDYGYTF
TRBV7-2	.	.	TRBJ2-2	TGTGCCAGCAGCTTTGCGGGACTGAACACCGGGGAGCTGTTTTTT	CASSFAGLNTGELFF